This is a list of T cell receptor beta chains from one sample in a study of blood T cell repertoires in COVID-19. Data came from immunoSEQ multiplex PCR; TCRdb stores just in-frame clones and leaves some out. In the table there are approximately 330,000 clones, approximately 90% of which are singletons. The specimen sequenced was peripheral blood. All receptors come from a man aged 25-45 years with COVID-19, enrolled during active disease. Each CDR3 is given with its conserved first and last residue. Fields, in order: V gene, J gene, CDR3 protein.

TRBV11-3	TRBJ1-1	CASSSYSGGPGQGFSEAFF
TRBV4-3	TRBJ1-2	CASSQQTGGYYGYTF
TRBV6-5	TRBJ1-4	CASRGEEEKLFF
TRBV25-1	TRBJ2-7	CASSDTDRSNYF
TRBV24-1	TRBJ2-5	CATSDPIYGETQYF
TRBV18	TRBJ2-1	CASSLGVGRYNEQFF
TRBV3-1/TRBV3-2	TRBJ1-2	CASSRDVQGSYGYTF
TRBV7-3	TRBJ2-6	CASSLTVGAAANVLTF
TRBV25-1	TRBJ1-1	CASSALTTGSEAFF
TRBV10-3	TRBJ2-1	CAIRADTGGNEQFF
TRBV5-1	TRBJ1-4	CASSAGTDNEKLFF
TRBV7-3	TRBJ2-2	CASRVGANTGELFF
TRBV27	TRBJ2-7	CASSRGDRGYEQYF
TRBV6-1	TRBJ1-1	CASSEEPFFTEAFF
TRBV5-1	TRBJ2-1	CASSPGTVPNEQFF
TRBV6-5	TRBJ2-7	CASRLYYEQYF
TRBV5-5	TRBJ1-6	CASSPIDPPRNSPLHF
TRBV14	TRBJ1-1	CASSLRSRGGTEAFF
TRBV28	TRBJ2-3	CASSPPAGGTDTQYF
TRBV3-1/TRBV3-2	TRBJ1-1	CASTNRGQGLKAFF
TRBV6-5	TRBJ2-7	CASHGTSGGYEQYF
TRBV27	TRBJ2-7	CASSFRGQGIWGMTGEQYF
TRBV4-1	TRBJ2-1	CASSRRQGEVYNEQFF
TRBV7-2	TRBJ1-2	CASSRAGAASNYGYTF
TRBV7-8	TRBJ1-1	CASSLAPGLSGNTEAFF
TRBV5-1	TRBJ1-6	CASSFGTEGSPLHF
TRBV27	TRBJ2-7	CASSKTGGGYYEQYF
TRBV9	TRBJ1-4	CASSPIMDEGEKLFF
TRBV4-3	TRBJ2-7	CASSQEGGGREQYF
TRBV6-6	TRBJ1-5	CASRSTGISNQPQHF
TRBV4-3	TRBJ1-2	CASSPDSYYFDYGYTF
TRBV10-2	TRBJ2-7	CASSEALAGGNEQYF
TRBV5-1	TRBJ2-3	CASSLFGGNPLDTQYF
TRBV19	TRBJ1-1	CASSAMTAGNTEAFF
TRBV9	TRBJ1-3	CASSVEDLTTGNTIYF
TRBV30	TRBJ2-4	CAWAGTGGNIQYF
TRBV5-8	TRBJ2-3	CASSLAGSGTSTDTQYF
TRBV20-1	TRBJ1-1	CSARGHAFF
TRBV10-3	TRBJ2-7	CAISESWGQSYEQYF
TRBV11-1	TRBJ2-5	CASSRAGDPRQETQYF